The subject of this entry is one T cell receptor beta chain. The data were obtained in a study of blood T cell repertoires in COVID-19. Background on the study: Samples representing acute and convalescent COVID-19 were sourced from the United States, Italy and Spain. The analysed material was cDNA or gDNA that came from T cells, B-cell-depleted T cells, or PBMCs.

Study processing details: The assay estimated nucleated cells by amplifying reference gene primers. Sequenced by immunoSEQ multiplex PCR; TCRdb stores in-frame clones only, minus some. V, J and clone size were drawn from that table, and D and trimming were deduced from the DNA. The sample consists of 87,000 or so clones, around 86% of them appearing once. Germline V gene lookup returns CDR1 LGHDT and CDR2 YNNKEL (reference sequence). V lost 7 bases and J lost 5; bases outside the gene matches: 7. This CDR3 spans 15 amino acids. This chain joins TRBV3-1 (or the pseudogene TRBV3-2) and TRBJ1-4, with 10 bases identical to TRBD1. The receptor was derived from a middle-aged man with acute or convalescent COVID-19. Specimen: peripheral blood. The CDR3 spells CASIPQGQGNEKLFF. The CDR3, as DNA: TGTGCCAGCATACCACAGGGACAGGGGAATGAAAAACTGTTTTTT.